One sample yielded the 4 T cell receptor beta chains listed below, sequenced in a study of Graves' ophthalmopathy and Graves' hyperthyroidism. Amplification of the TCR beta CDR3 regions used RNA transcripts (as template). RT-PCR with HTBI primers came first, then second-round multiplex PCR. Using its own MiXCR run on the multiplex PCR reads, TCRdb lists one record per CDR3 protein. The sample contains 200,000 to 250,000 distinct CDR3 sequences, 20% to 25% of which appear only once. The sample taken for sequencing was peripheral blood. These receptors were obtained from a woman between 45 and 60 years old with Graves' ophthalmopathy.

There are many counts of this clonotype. The CDR3 bases are TGCAGTGCTAGAGATCTGGGGGGGTATGGCTACACCTTC. Translation gives CSARDLGGYGYTF. J is TRBJ1-2 and V is TRBV20-1; TRBD1 might be the D (5 bases). The V and J ends lost 0 bases and 5 bases respectively, with 10 bases between them. CDR3 length equals 13 residues. Per the germline V gene, CDR1 is DFQATT and CDR2 is SNEGSKA (reference sequence).

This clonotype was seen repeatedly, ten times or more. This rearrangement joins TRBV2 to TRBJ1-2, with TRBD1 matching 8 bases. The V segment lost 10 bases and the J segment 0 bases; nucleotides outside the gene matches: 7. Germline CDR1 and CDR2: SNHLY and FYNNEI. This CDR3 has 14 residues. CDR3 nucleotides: TGTGCCACTACGACAGGGGCAGCTAACTATGGCTACACCTTC. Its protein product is CATTTGAANYGYTF.

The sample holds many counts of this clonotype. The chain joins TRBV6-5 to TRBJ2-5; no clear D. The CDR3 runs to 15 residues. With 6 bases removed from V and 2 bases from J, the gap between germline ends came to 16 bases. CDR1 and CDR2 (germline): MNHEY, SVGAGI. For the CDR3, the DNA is TGTGCCAGCAGCCGAGTACTGGGAAGGCAAGAGACCCAGTACTTC. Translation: CASSRVLGRQETQYF.

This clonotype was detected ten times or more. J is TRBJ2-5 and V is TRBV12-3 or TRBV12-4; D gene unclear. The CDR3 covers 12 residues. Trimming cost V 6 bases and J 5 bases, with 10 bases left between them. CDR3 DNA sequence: TGTGCCAGCAGCGCCACAAGGGAGACCCAGTACTTC. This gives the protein CASSATRETQYF.